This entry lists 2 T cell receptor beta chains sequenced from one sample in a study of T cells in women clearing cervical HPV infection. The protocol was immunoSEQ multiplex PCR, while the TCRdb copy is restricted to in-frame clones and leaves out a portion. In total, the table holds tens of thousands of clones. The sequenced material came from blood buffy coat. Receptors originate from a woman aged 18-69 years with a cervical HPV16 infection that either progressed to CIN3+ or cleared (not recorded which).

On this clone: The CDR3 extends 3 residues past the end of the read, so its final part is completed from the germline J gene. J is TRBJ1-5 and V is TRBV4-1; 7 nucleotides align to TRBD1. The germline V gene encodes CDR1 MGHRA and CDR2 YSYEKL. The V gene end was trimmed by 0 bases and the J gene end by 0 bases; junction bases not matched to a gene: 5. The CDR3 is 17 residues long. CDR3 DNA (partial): TGCGCCAGCAGCCAAGATGAGACAGGGTCTAGCAATCAGCCC. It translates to CASSQDETGSSNQP. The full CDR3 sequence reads CASSQDETGSSNQPQHF.

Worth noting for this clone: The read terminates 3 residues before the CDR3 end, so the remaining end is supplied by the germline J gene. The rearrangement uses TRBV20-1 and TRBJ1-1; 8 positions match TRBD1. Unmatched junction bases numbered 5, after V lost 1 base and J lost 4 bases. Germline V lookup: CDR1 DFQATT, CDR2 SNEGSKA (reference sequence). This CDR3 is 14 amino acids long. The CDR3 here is CSARVQGAGTEAFF. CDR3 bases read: TGCAGTGCTAGAGTCCAGGGGGCCGGCACTGAA.